Presented here are 28 T cell receptor beta chains from one specimen sequenced in a study of T cells after yellow fever vaccination. MiXCR, run by TCRdb on the 5' RACE reads, gives a single entry per CDR3 protein. The sample shows some 560,000 distinct CDR3 sequences, around 17% of them seen only once. Sequencing used PBMCs, obtained about 5 days after the first yellow fever vaccination. These receptors all come from a man between 18 and 35 years old who received the YFV17D yellow fever vaccine.

The chain employs TRBV7-2 and TRBJ2-1; D is possibly TRBD1 (6 bases). The CDR3 is 15 residues long. Germline CDR1 SGHTA, CDR2 FQGNSA. V lost 1 base to trimming and J lost 4 bases, with 11 bases between them. CDR3 DNA sequence: TGTGCCAGCAGCTTAGGGGGGCCTAAATACAATGAGCAGTTCTTC. Its translation: CASSLGGPKYNEQFF.

This clonotype was counted between two and nine times. CDR3 DNA: TGCGCCAGCAACGCCCAGCGGGGGCCACAAGAGACCCAGTACTTC. This codes for CASNAQRGPQETQYF. This chain connects TRBV5-1 to TRBJ2-5, with 8 bases matching TRBD2. The CDR3 has 15 amino acids. The V segment lost 6 bases and the J segment 2 bases; nucleotides outside the gene matches: 9. Germline V gene sequence: CDR1 SGHRS, CDR2 YFSETQ.

The chain is built from TRBV27 and TRBJ2-3; 8 bases are shared with TRBD2. Germline CDR1 is MNHEY and CDR2 is SMNVEV (reference sequence). Trimming removed 8 bases from V and 6 bases from J; junction bases left unmatched: 7. The CDR3 has 13 residues. CDR3 protein: CASDGGAGDTQYF. CDR3 nucleotides: TGTGCCAGCGACGGGGGGGCCGGGGATACGCAGTATTTT.

The rearrangement joins TRBV29-1 to TRBJ2-3; possible D gene TRBD2, 7 bases. This CDR3 region has 12 residues. The germline V gene has CDR1 SQVTM and CDR2 ANQGSEA. The V end lost 6 bases, the J end lost 9 bases, and 16 bases lay between the germline ends. The CDR3 DNA reads TGCAGCGTGGGGGGGCCCGACGGAACGCAGTATTTT. Translation gives CSVGGPDGTQYF.

This clonotype was observed a handful of times. The chain links TRBV5-1 to TRBJ2-1, with 14 bases fitting TRBD2. The V segment lost 4 bases and the J segment 8 bases; nucleotides outside the gene matches: 8. This CDR3 has 16 amino acids. The germline gives CDR1 SGHRS, CDR2 YFSETQ. The CDR3, as DNA: TGCGCCAGCAGCGGAAGACTAGCGGGGGGGCCTGATGAGCAGTTCTTC. Encoded protein: CASSGRLAGGPDEQFF.

The genes are TRBV12-3 or TRBV12-4 and TRBJ2-7, with D possibly TRBD1 on 6 matching bases. Trimming took off 1 base at V and 2 bases at J, with 9 bases between the two ends. The CDR3 sequence is 14 residues long. The chain's CDR3 is CASSLEDRAYEQYV. CDR3 in DNA: TGTGCCAGCAGTTTAGAGGACAGAGCCTACGAGCAGTACGTC.

CDR3 nucleotide sequence: TGTGCCAGCAGCCAGATGGGGGCAGACGAGCAGTACTTC. It translates to CASSQMGADEQYF. V gene TRBV3-1 combines with J gene TRBJ2-7; tentatively, D is TRBD1 (6 bases). Germline loops: CDR1 LGHDT, CDR2 YNNKEL (reference sequence). This CDR3 has 13 amino acids. Trimming took 3 bases from V and 5 from J, leaving 11 bases between them.

The chain uses TRBV19 and TRBJ2-1, with TRBD2 matching 9 bases. CDR3 length: 16 amino acids. Looked up from germline, CDR1 is LNHDA and CDR2 is SQIVND (reference sequence). Trimming at V came to 0 bases and at J to 9 bases, leaving 9 bases not matched to a gene. CDR3 DNA sequence: TGTGCCAGTAGTATAGAACACGCGGGGGGGGCAAGTGAGCAGTTCTTC. Encoded protein: CASSIEHAGGASEQFF.

In its sample, this clonotype was seen a few times. The chain is built from TRBV12-3 or TRBV12-4 and TRBJ2-5; D may be TRBD1 or TRBD2 (5 bases each). CDR3 size: 14 residues. Between the trimmed V and J ends, which lost 6 bases and 5 bases, there was a span of 16 bases. CDR3 DNA sequence: TGTGCCAGCAGATTCTACCAGGGAGTGGAGACCCAGTACTTC. Translated, it gives CASRFYQGVETQYF.

This clonotype was seen only a few times. The genes are TRBV24-1 and TRBJ2-3, with 10 positions matching TRBD1. Germline CDR1 is KGHDR and CDR2 is SFDVKD. The V and J ends lost 9 bases and 6 bases, in that order; junction bases with no gene match: 5. This CDR3 comprises 13 residues. The CDR3 reads CATSGTGADTQYF. CDR3 in DNA: TGTGCCACCTCCGGGACAGGGGCGGATACGCAGTATTTT.

CDR3 sequence (DNA): TGTGCCAGCAGCTTACCGGGACATATCTACGAGCAGTACTTC. Protein product: CASSLPGHIYEQYF. This rearrangement joins TRBV4-2 to TRBJ2-7, with TRBD1 as a possible D gene (6 bases). CDR3 length equals 14 residues. CDR1 is LGHNA, CDR2 YNFKEQ, per germline. Trimming removed 5 bases from V and 3 bases from J, with 14 bases in between.

This clonotype was observed at least ten times. This chain connects TRBV5-1 to TRBJ2-3; tentative D call: TRBD1 (6 bases). Germline V gene data show CDR1 as SGHRS and CDR2 as YFSETQ. Trimming removed 7 bases at V and 5 bases at J, with 8 bases between. CDR3 length: 11 residues. The CDR3 loop is CASGRGDTQYF. CDR3 coding DNA: TGCGCCAGCGGCAGGGGAGATACGCAGTATTTT.

J is TRBJ2-7 and V is TRBV28; D possibly corresponds to TRBD2 (6 bases). CDR1 and CDR2 from the germline V gene are MDHEN and SYDVKM. The CDR3 is made up of 12 amino acids. Trimming removed 10 bases at V and 6 bases at J, with 16 bases between. The CDR3 sequence is CATTTSEGEQYV. CDR3 nucleotides: TGTGCCACCACGACTAGTGAAGGCGAGCAGTACGTC.

This clonotype appeared a few times. This sequence joins TRBV4-3 and TRBJ2-1; the D gene is possibly TRBD1 (5 bases). This CDR3 has 14 amino acids. The germline V gene has CDR1 LGHNA and CDR2 YSLEER. V lost 6 bases and J 6 bases, leaving 15 bases between the germline ends. CDR3 DNA sequence: TGCGCCAGCAGAGACAGTGGTAGGCGCAATGAGCAGTTCTTC. Translating it yields CASRDSGRRNEQFF.

J is TRBJ2-6 and V is TRBV4-3; D gene unclear. CDR1 LGHNA and CDR2 YSLEER come from the germline V gene. Trimming shortened V by 0 bases and J by 4 bases, and 10 bases separated the two germline ends. CDR3 length equals 16 residues. CDR3 sequence (DNA): TGCGCCAGCAGCCAAGAGACCCCACCCGGGGCCAACGTCCTGACTTTC. It is translated as CASSQETPPGANVLTF.

V and J are TRBV7-2 and TRBJ1-5; D gene uncertain. V was shortened by 0 bases and J by 0 bases, with 9 bases between the two germline ends. The CDR3 spans 16 residues. CDR1 is SGHTA and CDR2 is FQGNSA in the germline V gene. The CDR3 loop is CASSLAPFYSNQPQHF. In DNA form, the CDR3 reads TGTGCCAGCAGCTTAGCCCCTTTTTATAGCAATCAGCCCCAGCATTTT.

There are a few counts of this clonotype. The chain is built from TRBV4-3 and TRBJ2-1, with D perhaps matching TRBD1 (8 bases). The germline CDR1 and CDR2 sequences are LGHNA and YSLEER. The CDR3 has 18 residues. Trimming stripped 0 bases from V and 9 bases from J, with 24 bases between. The CDR3 DNA reads as TGCGCCAGCAGCCAAGATCCAACAGGGGGGGGCCGGGAGCCTGAGCAGTTCTTC. Its translation: CASSQDPTGGGREPEQFF.

A few counts support this clonotype. J is TRBJ2-2 and V is TRBV12-3 or TRBV12-4; 11 bases fit TRBD2. The CDR3 contains 15 residues. The trim removed 10 bases at V and 3 bases at J, leaving 7 bases unmatched. The CDR3 reads CATTSGGSYTGELFF. Here the CDR3 DNA reads TGTGCCACCACTAGCGGGGGCTCCTACACCGGGGAGCTGTTTTTT.

The chain has TRBV12-3 or TRBV12-4 and TRBJ1-1; no firm D call. The CDR3 runs 12 residues. V lost 10 bases and J lost 3, with 12 bases in between. CDR3 region: CATKLGYTEAFF. CDR3 nucleotide sequence: TGTGCCACTAAGCTAGGATACACTGAAGCTTTCTTT.

There are a few counts of this clonotype. The chain employs TRBV6-2 or TRBV6-3 and TRBJ2-7; D is undetermined. The length of the CDR3 is 14 residues. Germline V lookup: CDR1 MNHEY, CDR2 SVGEGT. V was pared by 5 bases and J by 8 bases, with 19 bases between. CDR3 amino acids: CASSRRQYYGQQYV. CDR3 nucleotide sequence: TGTGCCAGCAGTCGTCGACAATATTACGGCCAGCAGTACGTC.

The V call is TRBV24-1, the J call TRBJ2-4, with a weak D call TRBD2 (5 bases). V shed 2 bases and J shed 10 bases, with 11 bases lying between them. CDR1 is KGHDR, CDR2 SFDVKD, per germline. This CDR3 is built from 13 residues. Here the CDR3 DNA reads TGTGCCACCAGTGATTGGTCCAGCGGAATTCAGTACTTC. The encoded protein is CATSDWSSGIQYF.

There are many counts of this clonotype. V usage is TRBV2 and J usage is TRBJ2-1, with 10 bases that match TRBD2. This CDR3 has 15 amino acids. Per the germline V gene, CDR1 is SNHLY and CDR2 is FYNNEI. The ends lost 5 bases at V and 6 bases at J; junction bases unmatched: 7. CDR3: CASSRLAGVFNEQFF. The DNA for the CDR3 is TGTGCCAGCAGTCGTCTAGCGGGGGTCTTCAATGAGCAGTTCTTC. Complete variable domain (other parts from reference TRBV2 and TRBJ2-1): EPEVTQTPSHQVTQMGQEVILRCVPISNHLYFYWYRQILGQKVEFLVSFYNNEISEKSEIFDDQFSVERPDGSNFTLKIRSTKLEDSAMYFCASSRLAGVFNEQFFGPGTRLTVL.

This clonotype has a handful of counts. The chain uses TRBV9 and TRBJ2-3; 11 bases are shared with TRBD2. V was pared by 4 bases and J by 5 bases, with 18 bases of the junction left unmatched. CDR3 length: 19 amino acids. Germline CDR1 reads SGDLS; CDR2 reads YYNGEE. CDR3 loop: CASSPLNAGLAAMGDTQYF. CDR3 DNA: TGTGCCAGCAGCCCACTCAACGCGGGACTAGCGGCGATGGGAGATACGCAGTATTTT.

This clonotype occurred a few times. The rearrangement links TRBV4-1 to TRBJ1-4, with a tentative D call TRBD1 (6 bases). Trimming shortened V by 0 bases and J by 7 bases, and 12 bases separated the two germline ends. This CDR3 contains 15 residues. From germline, CDR1 is MGHRA and CDR2 YSYEKL. The CDR3 DNA reads as TGCGCCAGCAGCCAAGAACGGGCAGGGGCTGAAAAACTGTTTTTT. This sequence encodes CASSQERAGAEKLFF.

This clonotype occurred a few times. The chain combines TRBV3-1 with TRBJ2-5, with TRBD2 identical over 8 bases. Germline CDR1 reads LGHDT; CDR2 reads YNNKEL (reference sequence). J gave up 7 bases and V 7 bases, and 14 bases lay outside the gene matches. The length of the CDR3 is 15 residues. The CDR3 reads CASTLLGGAGRTQYF. The DNA for the CDR3 is TGTGCCAGCACCCTCCTCGGGGGGGCCGGTCGGACCCAGTACTTC.

This clonotype was seen only a few times. The genes are TRBV11-1 and TRBJ2-1; either TRBD1 or TRBD2 may supply D (5 bases each). V was shortened by 0 bases and J by 6 bases, with 21 bases between the two germline ends. CDR1 SGHAT and CDR2 FQDESV come from the germline V gene (reference sequence). This CDR3 region has 18 residues. CDR3 amino acids: CASSLAFTGAYRGNEQFF. CDR3 DNA: TGTGCCAGCAGCTTAGCCTTTACCGGGGCCTACCGGGGCAATGAGCAGTTCTTC.

This clonotype was detected a few times. V gene TRBV2 combines with J gene TRBJ2-2, with no clear D. There are 16 residues in the CDR3. Deletions cut 5 bases from V and 3 bases from J, with 16 bases between. The V gene's germline CDR1 is SNHLY and CDR2 FYNNEI. CDR3 sequence (DNA): TGTGCCAGCAGTACCAAGTCCCGGGCGGACACCGGGGAGCTGTTTTTT. Translation: CASSTKSRADTGELFF.

A few counts support this clonotype. The chain joins TRBV20-1 to TRBJ1-5; 7 positions match TRBD1. Germline loops: CDR1 DFQATT, CDR2 SNEGSKA (reference sequence). Germline trimming cut 1 base from V and 7 bases from J; bases unmatched to any gene: 10. This CDR3 has 15 residues. CDR3 protein: CSARGWEGGGQPQHF. The CDR3 coding sequence is TGCAGTGCTAGAGGATGGGAAGGGGGCGGACAGCCCCAGCATTTT.